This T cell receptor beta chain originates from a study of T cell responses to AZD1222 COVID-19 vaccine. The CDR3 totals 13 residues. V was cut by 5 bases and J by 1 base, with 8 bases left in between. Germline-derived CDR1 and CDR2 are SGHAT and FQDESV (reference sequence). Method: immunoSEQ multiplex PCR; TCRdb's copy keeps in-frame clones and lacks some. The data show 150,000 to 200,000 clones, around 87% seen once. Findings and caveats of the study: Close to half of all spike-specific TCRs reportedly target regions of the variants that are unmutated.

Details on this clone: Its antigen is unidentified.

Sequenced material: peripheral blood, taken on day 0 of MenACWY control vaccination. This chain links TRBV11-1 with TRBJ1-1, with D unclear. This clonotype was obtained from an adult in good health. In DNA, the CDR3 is TGTGCCAGCAGCCTCGACGGGAACACTGAAGCTTTCTTT. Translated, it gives CASSLDGNTEAFF.